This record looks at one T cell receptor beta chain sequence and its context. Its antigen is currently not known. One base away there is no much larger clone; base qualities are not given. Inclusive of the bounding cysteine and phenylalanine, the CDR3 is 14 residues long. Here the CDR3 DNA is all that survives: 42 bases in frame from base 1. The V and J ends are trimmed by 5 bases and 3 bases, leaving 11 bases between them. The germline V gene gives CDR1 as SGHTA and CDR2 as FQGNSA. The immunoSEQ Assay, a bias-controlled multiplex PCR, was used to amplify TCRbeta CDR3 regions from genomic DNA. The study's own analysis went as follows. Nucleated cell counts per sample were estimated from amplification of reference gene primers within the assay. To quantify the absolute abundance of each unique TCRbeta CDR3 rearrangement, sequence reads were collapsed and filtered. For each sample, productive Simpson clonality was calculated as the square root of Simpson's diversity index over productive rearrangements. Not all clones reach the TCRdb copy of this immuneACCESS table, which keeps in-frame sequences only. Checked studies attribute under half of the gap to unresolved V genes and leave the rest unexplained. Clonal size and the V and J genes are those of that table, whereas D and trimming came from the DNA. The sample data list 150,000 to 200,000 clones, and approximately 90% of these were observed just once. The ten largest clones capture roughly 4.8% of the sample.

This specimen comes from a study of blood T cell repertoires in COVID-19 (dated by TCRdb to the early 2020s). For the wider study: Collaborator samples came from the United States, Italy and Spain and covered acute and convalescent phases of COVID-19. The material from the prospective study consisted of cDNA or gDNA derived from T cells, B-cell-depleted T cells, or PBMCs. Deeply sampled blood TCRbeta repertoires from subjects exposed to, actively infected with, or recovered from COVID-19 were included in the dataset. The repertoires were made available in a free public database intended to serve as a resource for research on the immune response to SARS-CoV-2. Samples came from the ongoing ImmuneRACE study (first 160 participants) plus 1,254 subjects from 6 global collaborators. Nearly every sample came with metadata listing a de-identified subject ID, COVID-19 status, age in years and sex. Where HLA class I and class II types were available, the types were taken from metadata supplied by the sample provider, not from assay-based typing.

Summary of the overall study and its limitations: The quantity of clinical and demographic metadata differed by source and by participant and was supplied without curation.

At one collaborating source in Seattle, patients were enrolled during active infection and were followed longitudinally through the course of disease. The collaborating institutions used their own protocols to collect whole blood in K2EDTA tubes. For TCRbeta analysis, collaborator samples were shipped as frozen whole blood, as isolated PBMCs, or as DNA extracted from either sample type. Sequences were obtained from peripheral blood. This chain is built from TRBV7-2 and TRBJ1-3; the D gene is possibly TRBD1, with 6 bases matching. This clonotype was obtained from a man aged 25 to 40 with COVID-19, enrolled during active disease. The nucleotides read TGTGCCAGCAGCCCGAACAGGGATGGAAACACCATATATTTT. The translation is CASSPNRDGNTIYF.